This T cell receptor (beta chain) was sequenced during a study of shared clonotypes between healthy human individuals. Study conclusions and caveats: In contrast to clonotypes shared by all four donors, non-shared clonotypes had lower generation probabilities. Memory subsets generally showed smaller estimated richness than naive subsets did. Limitation of the genetic and exposure-history diversity represented came from the few donors.

Each sample came from a Caucasian adult donor living in Nashville, Tennessee. The method was immunoSEQ multiplex PCR; TCRdb's version includes in-frame clones alone and lacks a portion of them. The repertoire holds roughly 1,000,000 clones, with more than 75% as singletons. A note on this clone: Antigen specificity is unknown.

Germline values: CDR1 SGHRS, CDR2 YFSETQ. The V and J ends lost 4 bases and 7 bases, in that order; junction bases with no gene match: 9. The CDR3 loop spans 15 amino acids. The chain uses TRBV5-1 and TRBJ2-1; 9 bases align to TRBD1. Source material: memory CD4+ T cells from PBMCs. Subset described: CD45RA-negative fraction. The TCR sequence derives from a man in his late teens or twenties in good health. Some clones in this sample may be carry-over from other donors' samples. CDR3 in amino acids: CASSRLFGTGNEQFF. DNA of the CDR3: TGCGCCAGCAGCCGCCTGTTTGGGACAGGGAATGAGCAGTTCTTC.